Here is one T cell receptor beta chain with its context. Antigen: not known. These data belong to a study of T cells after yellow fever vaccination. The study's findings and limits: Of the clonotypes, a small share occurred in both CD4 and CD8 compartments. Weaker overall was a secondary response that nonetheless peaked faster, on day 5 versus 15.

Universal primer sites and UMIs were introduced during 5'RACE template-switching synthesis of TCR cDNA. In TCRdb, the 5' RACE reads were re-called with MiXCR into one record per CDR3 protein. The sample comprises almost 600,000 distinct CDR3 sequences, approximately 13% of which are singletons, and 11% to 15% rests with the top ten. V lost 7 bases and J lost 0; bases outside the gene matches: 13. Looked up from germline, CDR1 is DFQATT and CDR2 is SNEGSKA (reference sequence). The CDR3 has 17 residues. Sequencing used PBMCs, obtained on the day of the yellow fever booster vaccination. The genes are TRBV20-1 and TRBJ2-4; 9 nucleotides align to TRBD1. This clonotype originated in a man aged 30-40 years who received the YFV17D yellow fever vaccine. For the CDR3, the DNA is TGCAGTGGAGACGGGACAGGGTTAAGTGGAGCCAAAAACATTCAGTACTTC. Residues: CSGDGTGLSGAKNIQYF.